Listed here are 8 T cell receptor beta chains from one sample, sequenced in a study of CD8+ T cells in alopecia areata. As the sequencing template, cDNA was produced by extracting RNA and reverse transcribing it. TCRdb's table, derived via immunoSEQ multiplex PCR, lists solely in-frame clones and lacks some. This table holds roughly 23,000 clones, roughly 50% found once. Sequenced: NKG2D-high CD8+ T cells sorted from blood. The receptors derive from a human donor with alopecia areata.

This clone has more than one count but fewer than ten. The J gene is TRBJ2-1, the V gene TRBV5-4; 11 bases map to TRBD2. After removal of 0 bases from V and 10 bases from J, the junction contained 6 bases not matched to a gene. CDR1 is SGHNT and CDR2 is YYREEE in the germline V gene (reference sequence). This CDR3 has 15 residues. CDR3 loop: CASSLDSGRDREQFF. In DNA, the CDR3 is TGTGCCAGCAGCTTGGATAGCGGGAGGGACCGCGAGCAGTTCTTC.

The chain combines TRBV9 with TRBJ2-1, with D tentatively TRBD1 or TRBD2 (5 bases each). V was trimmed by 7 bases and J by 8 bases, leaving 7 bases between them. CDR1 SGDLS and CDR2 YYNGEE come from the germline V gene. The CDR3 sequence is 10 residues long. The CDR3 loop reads CASGTYEQFF. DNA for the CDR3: TGTGCCAGCGGGACGTATGAGCAGTTCTTC.

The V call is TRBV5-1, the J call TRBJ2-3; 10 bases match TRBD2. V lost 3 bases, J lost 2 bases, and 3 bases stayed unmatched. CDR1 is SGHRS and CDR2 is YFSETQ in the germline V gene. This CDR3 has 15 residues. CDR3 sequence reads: CASSWLAGDTDTQYF. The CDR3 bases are TGCGCCAGCAGCTGGCTAGCGGGAGACACAGATACGCAGTATTTT.

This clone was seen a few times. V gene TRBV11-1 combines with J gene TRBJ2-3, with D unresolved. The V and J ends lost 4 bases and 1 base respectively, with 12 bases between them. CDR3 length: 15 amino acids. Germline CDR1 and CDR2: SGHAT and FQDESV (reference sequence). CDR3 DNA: TGTGCCAGCAGCTGGAGCAGGTCAGGCACAGATACGCAGTATTTT. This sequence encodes CASSWSRSGTDTQYF.

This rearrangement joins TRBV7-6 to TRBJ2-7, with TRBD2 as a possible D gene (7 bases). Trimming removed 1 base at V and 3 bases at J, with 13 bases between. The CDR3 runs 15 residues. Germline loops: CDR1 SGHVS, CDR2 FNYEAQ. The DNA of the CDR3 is TGTGCCAGCAGCTTAGAGGGGGGGCCATACTACGAGCAGTACTTC. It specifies CASSLEGGPYYEQYF.

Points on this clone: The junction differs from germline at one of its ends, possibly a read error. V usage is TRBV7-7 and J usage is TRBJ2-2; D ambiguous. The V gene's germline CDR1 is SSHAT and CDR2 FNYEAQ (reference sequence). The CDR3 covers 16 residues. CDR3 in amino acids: CASSSLSLPSTGELFF. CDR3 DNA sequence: TGTGCTAGCAGCTCCCTTAGCCTCCCGAGCACCGGGGAGCTGTTTTTT.

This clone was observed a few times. CDR3 sequence reads: CASSSTRALLFGELFF. The CDR3 DNA sequence: TGTGCCAGCAGCTCGACTAGAGCATTGTTATTCGGGGAGCTGTTTTTT. The J gene is TRBJ2-2, the V gene TRBV7-9; possibly TRBD2 for D (6 bases). CDR3 length: 16 residues. CDR1 is SEHNR, CDR2 FQNEAQ, per germline (reference sequence). Trimming took off 4 bases at V and 7 bases at J, with 19 bases between the two ends.

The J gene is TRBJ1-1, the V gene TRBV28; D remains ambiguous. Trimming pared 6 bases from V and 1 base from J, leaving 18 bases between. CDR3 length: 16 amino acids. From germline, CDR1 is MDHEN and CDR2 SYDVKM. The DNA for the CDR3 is TGTGCCAGCAGCCCGCTTTTTAGCTGGACGAACACTGAAGCTTTCTTT. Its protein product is CASSPLFSWTNTEAFF.